One and the same sample provided the 30 T cell receptor beta chains below, sequenced in a study of response to subunit inactivated influenza vaccine. MiXCR, run by TCRdb on the RT-PCR reads, gives a single entry per CDR3 protein. This table holds hundreds of thousands of distinct CDR3 sequences, around 11% found once. This sample also appeared in a second study, on T cells expressing NK-cell markers. From that study: Template switching by 5'RACE with UMIs generated the TCR beta cDNA.

Specimen: PBMCs from blood, collected on the day of vaccination. The receptors originated from a man aged 50-60 years who received an inactivated influenza vaccine.

This clonotype was picked up a small number of times. This CDR3 is CASSLAASGGYYTDTQYF. In DNA form, the CDR3 reads TGTGCCAGCAGTTTAGCGGCTAGCGGGGGTTACTACACAGATACGCAGTATTTT. The V and J genes are TRBV12-3 or TRBV12-4 and TRBJ2-3; TRBD2 aligns across 10 bases. CDR3 length: 18 amino acids. The junction had 8 bases not matched to a gene; V was cut back by 0 bases and J by 2 bases.

This clonotype was detected only a few times. The chain recombines TRBV7-2 with TRBJ2-3, with a possible D match to TRBD1 (6 bases). Per the germline V gene, CDR1 is SGHTA and CDR2 is FQGNSA. This CDR3 comprises 16 residues. V was trimmed by 4 bases and J by 9 bases, leaving 23 bases between them. This chain's CDR3 is CASSSTGTYSVGTQYF. The CDR3 DNA is TGTGCCAGCAGCTCCACCGGGACATACAGCGTAGGGACGCAGTATTTT.

This clonotype was observed at least ten times. This rearrangement joins TRBV5-1 to TRBJ2-5, with D perhaps matching TRBD2 (6 bases). This CDR3 comprises 13 residues. CDR1 SGHRS and CDR2 YFSETQ come from the germline V gene. V was clipped by 5 bases and J by 0 bases, with 8 bases between them. The CDR3 sequence: CASRGGDQETQYF. For the CDR3, the DNA is TGCGCCAGCAGGGGCGGGGACCAAGAGACCCAGTACTTC.

The chain links TRBV11-1 to TRBJ2-5; D not resolved. V lost 5 bases and J lost 2, with 12 bases in between. CDR3 size: 14 residues. Germline CDR1 is SGHAT and CDR2 is FQDESV (reference sequence). The chain's CDR3 is CASSPEPPQETQYF. DNA of the CDR3: TGTGCCAGCAGCCCCGAACCCCCGCAAGAGACCCAGTACTTC.

This clonotype was seen more than once but under ten times. The V gene is TRBV27, the J gene TRBJ2-2; 11 bases match TRBD2. Germline assignment: CDR1 MNHEY and CDR2 SMNVEV (reference sequence). This CDR3 is built from 18 residues. The V segment lost 3 bases and the J segment 6 bases; nucleotides outside the gene matches: 12. CDR3 sequence reads: CASSFKTSGKKRAGELFF. In nucleotides, the CDR3 is TGTGCCAGCAGTTTTAAGACTAGCGGGAAGAAAAGGGCCGGGGAGCTGTTTTTT.

This clonotype was counted many times. The chain recombines TRBV7-9 with TRBJ1-2; TRBD1 agrees at 7 bases. Germline loops: CDR1 SEHNR, CDR2 FQNEAQ (reference sequence). CDR3 length: 13 residues. J lost 3 bases, V lost 5 bases, and 3 bases had no gene match. CDR3 nucleotide sequence: TGTGCCAGCAGCCACGGACAGGACTATGGCTACACCTTC. It yields the protein CASSHGQDYGYTF.

The genes are TRBV7-3 and TRBJ2-7, with TRBD1 as a possible D gene (6 bases). Trimming took off 6 bases at V and 1 base at J, with 19 bases between the two ends. Germline CDR1 and CDR2: SGHTA and FQGTGA. This CDR3 contains 16 residues. CDR3 sequence reads: CASRSHRTDDSYEQYF. CDR3 coding DNA: TGTGCCAGCAGATCCCATCGGACAGATGATTCCTACGAGCAGTACTTC.

The chain carries TRBV20-1 and TRBJ2-1; 13 bases agree with TRBD2. The V gene end was trimmed by 5 bases and the J gene end by 7 bases; junction bases not matched to a gene: 5. Germline loops: CDR1 DFQATT, CDR2 SNEGSKA (reference sequence). The CDR3 is made up of 14 amino acids. As DNA, the CDR3 is TGCAGTGCTTTACTAGCGGGAGGGCGGAATGAGCAGTTCTTC. Amino acids: CSALLAGGRNEQFF.

The V call is TRBV10-3, the J call TRBJ2-7; D is possibly TRBD1 or TRBD2 (5 bases each). V was shortened by 8 bases and J by 3 bases, with 14 bases between the two germline ends. CDR1 and CDR2 (germline): ENHRY, SYGVKD. The CDR3 consists of 13 residues. This chain's CDR3 is CAIGGPPFYEQYF. The CDR3 DNA reads TGTGCCATCGGGGGACCTCCTTTCTACGAGCAGTACTTC.

The J gene is TRBJ2-5, the V gene TRBV7-8; D not resolved. The CDR3 is 13 residues long. V was cut by 5 bases and J by 4 bases, with 11 bases left in between. Germline CDR1 and CDR2: SGHVS and FQNEAQ. The CDR3 is CASSKRTGETQYF. The CDR3 coding sequence is TGTGCCAGCAGCAAGAGGACGGGAGAGACCCAGTACTTC.

This clonotype has a handful of counts. V and J are TRBV12-3 or TRBV12-4 and TRBJ2-5, with 9 bases identical to TRBD2. The CDR3 runs 15 residues. Trimming removed 7 bases from V and 6 bases from J; junction bases left unmatched: 12. The CDR3 DNA follows: TGTGCCAGCACCCGCGGGGGGGCGTTGGCGAAGACCCAGTACTTC. It codes for CASTRGGALAKTQYF.

This clonotype has only a few counts. The rearrangement joins TRBV3-1 to TRBJ2-7; 9 bases map to TRBD2. V dropped 0 bases and J dropped 4; count of bases not matched to a gene: 10. The CDR3 is 17 amino acids. Looked up from germline, CDR1 is LGHDT and CDR2 is YNNKEL (reference sequence). The CDR3 DNA sequence: TGTGCCAGCAGCCAAGATCTCCCAGCGGGGGGCCGGTACGAGCAGTACTTC. Translating it yields CASSQDLPAGGRYEQYF.

This chain uses TRBV12-3 or TRBV12-4 with TRBJ2-5, with D maybe TRBD1 (5 bases). The CDR3 runs to 13 residues. Deletions cut 7 bases from V and 5 bases from J, with 14 bases between. Here the CDR3 reads CASTPGHGETQYF. DNA of the CDR3: TGTGCCAGCACTCCCGGACATGGGGAGACCCAGTACTTC.

In its sample, this clonotype was seen many times. The rearrangement uses TRBV6-5 and TRBJ1-5, with TRBD1 identical over 10 bases. Germline assignment: CDR1 MNHEY and CDR2 SVGAGI. The junction had 11 bases not matched to a gene; V was cut back by 4 bases and J by 5 bases. The CDR3 consists of 17 residues. CDR3 loop: CASSLSGTGASHQPQHF. The CDR3 nucleotides read TGTGCCAGCAGTTTATCCGGGACAGGGGCTTCTCATCAGCCCCAGCATTTT.

The chain links TRBV27 to TRBJ2-7; TRBD1 matches at 8 bases. Germline CDR1 is MNHEY and CDR2 is SMNVEV (reference sequence). This CDR3 spans 15 amino acids. V lost 5 bases, J lost 4 bases, and 10 bases stayed unmatched. The CDR3: CASSLGQGTSYEQYF. The CDR3, as DNA: TGTGCCAGCAGTCTAGGACAGGGTACTTCGTACGAGCAGTACTTC.

The sample holds a few counts of this clonotype. The genes are TRBV27 and TRBJ2-7; 11 bases agree with TRBD1. The CDR3 runs to 15 residues. Germline V gene lookup returns CDR1 MNHEY and CDR2 SMNVEV (reference sequence). The J segment lost 4 bases and the V segment lost 4 bases, leaving 6 bases of the junction unmatched. CDR3: CASSSPDRGRYEQYF. The DNA for the CDR3 is TGTGCCAGCAGTTCACCGGACAGGGGGCGTTACGAGCAGTACTTC.

This clonotype was counted at least ten times. V gene TRBV9 combines with J gene TRBJ2-2, with D hard to call. Per the germline V gene, CDR1 is SGDLS and CDR2 is YYNGEE. Trimming cost V 0 bases and J 8 bases, with 8 bases left between them. There are 13 residues in the CDR3. CDR3 sequence (DNA): TGTGCCAGCAGCGTAGCAGTGGGAGGGGAGCTGTTTTTT. It specifies CASSVAVGGELFF. Combining the CDR3 with reference TRBV9 and TRBJ2-2 gives the whole variable domain DSGVTQTPKHLITATGQRVTLRCSPRSGDLSVYWYQQSLDQGLQFLIQYYNGEERAKGNILERFSAQQFPDLHSELNLSSLELGDSALYFCASSVAVGGELFFGEGSRLTVL.

The chain employs TRBV20-1 and TRBJ1-3; no clear D. In germline, CDR1 is DFQATT, CDR2 SNEGSKA (reference sequence). Trimming pared 4 bases from V and 0 bases from J, leaving 7 bases between. This CDR3 contains 13 residues. The CDR3 loop reads CSATQNSGNTIYF. The CDR3 DNA reads as TGCAGTGCTACTCAAAACTCTGGAAACACCATATATTTT.

This clonotype has ten or more counts. The chain has TRBV12-3 or TRBV12-4 and TRBJ2-1; 11 nucleotides line up with TRBD2. Trimming took 5 bases from V and 5 from J; bases not matched to a gene: 2. The CDR3 totals 14 residues. The DNA for the CDR3 is TGTGCCAGCAGTCCACTAGCGGGGGACAATGAGCAGTTCTTC. Protein: CASSPLAGDNEQFF.

This clonotype has at least ten counts. The V call is TRBV24-1, the J call TRBJ2-3; 7 bases match TRBD1. This CDR3 comprises 16 residues. From germline, CDR1 is KGHDR and CDR2 SFDVKD. The junction had 5 bases not matched to a gene; V was cut back by 3 bases and J by 0 bases. CDR3 bases: TGTGCCACCAGTGATGGACAGGAGACAAGCACAGATACGCAGTATTTT. This codes for CATSDGQETSTDTQYF.

The chain uses TRBV18 and TRBJ1-5; 9 bases line up with TRBD1. The CDR3 extends over 15 amino acids. The V gene end was trimmed by 3 bases and the J gene end by 5 bases; junction bases not matched to a gene: 5. Germline V gene sequence: CDR1 KGHSH, CDR2 LQKENI. This CDR3 is CASSPQQGADQPQHF. The CDR3 DNA reads TGTGCCAGCTCACCGCAACAGGGGGCAGATCAGCCCCAGCATTTT. The variable domain in full, completed from reference TRBV18 and TRBJ1-5, reads NAGVMQNPRHLVRRRGQEARLRCSPMKGHSHVYWYRQLPEEGLKFMVYLQKENIIDESGMPKERFSAEFPKEGPSILRIQQVVRGDSAAYFCASSPQQGADQPQHFGDGTRLSIL.

The genes are TRBV12-3 or TRBV12-4 and TRBJ2-1; 9 bases fit TRBD2. J lost 10 bases, V lost 3 bases, and 4 bases had no gene match. The CDR3 length is 13 residues. CDR3 coding DNA: TGTGCCAGCAGTTTTAGCGGGAGCGGGGAGCAGTTCTTC. Translated: CASSFSGSGEQFF.

The V call is TRBV7-2, the J call TRBJ2-5, with D possibly being TRBD2 (5 bases). The CDR3 extends over 16 amino acids. V was trimmed by 5 bases and J by 0 bases, leaving 16 bases between them. CDR1 and CDR2 (germline): SGHTA, FQGNSA. The CDR3 here is CASSPQTQRYQETQYF. CDR3 DNA: TGTGCCAGCAGCCCCCAGACGCAGCGGTACCAAGAGACCCAGTACTTC.

This clonotype was found a few times. This rearrangement joins TRBV12-3 or TRBV12-4 to TRBJ2-1; D gene uncertain. V was cut by 1 base and J by 7 bases, with 8 bases left in between. This CDR3 has 13 amino acids. The CDR3 is CASSLDARNEQFF. In nucleotides, the CDR3 is TGTGCCAGCAGTTTAGATGCGCGTAATGAGCAGTTCTTC.

The table lists this clonotype with many counts. J is TRBJ2-7 and V is TRBV29-1; D ambiguous. The CDR3 runs 11 residues. Looked up from germline, CDR1 is SQVTM and CDR2 is ANQGSEA. V was pared by 4 bases and J by 2 bases, with 6 bases between. The CDR3 reads CSVGNTYEQYF. In DNA, the CDR3 is TGCAGCGTTGGGAACACCTACGAGCAGTACTTC.

V and J are TRBV12-3 or TRBV12-4 and TRBJ2-7, with 11 bases matching TRBD1. V gave up 2 bases and J gave up 7 bases; unmatched junction bases: 4. The CDR3 is 14 amino acids. This CDR3 reads CASSLKGTGGEQYF. Here the CDR3 DNA reads TGTGCCAGCAGTTTAAAGGGGACAGGGGGAGAGCAGTACTTC.

This clonotype was picked up a small number of times. This chain uses TRBV4-2 with TRBJ2-5; 10 bases line up with TRBD1. From germline, CDR1 is LGHNA and CDR2 YNFKEQ. V gave up 3 bases and J gave up 2 bases; unmatched junction bases: 6. The length of the CDR3 is 16 residues. DNA of the CDR3: TGTGCCAGCAGCCATTTCCCGGGACAGGGGCAAGAGACCCAGTACTTC. It translates to CASSHFPGQGQETQYF.

In its sample, this clonotype was seen a few times. This chain joins TRBV20-1 and TRBJ1-4; 7 positions agree with TRBD1. The CDR3 extends over 13 amino acids. The ends lost 6 bases at V and 3 bases at J; junction bases unmatched: 4. CDR1 is DFQATT, CDR2 SNEGSKA, per germline (reference sequence). The CDR3 sequence is CSAPTGSNEKLFF. CDR3 nucleotide sequence: TGCAGTGCACCGACAGGGTCTAATGAAAAACTGTTTTTT.

This clonotype occurred a few times. In DNA, the CDR3 is TGTGCCAGCAGCCAAGATCAAAGGGACAGGGGTGAAGCTTTCTTT. Translated, it gives CASSQDQRDRGEAFF. V gene TRBV14 combines with J gene TRBJ1-1; TRBD1 agrees at 10 bases. V was pared by 0 bases and J by 7 bases, with 5 bases of the junction left unmatched. The CDR3 runs 15 residues. Germline lookup yields CDR1 SGHDN and CDR2 FVKESK.

This clonotype has only a few counts. V is TRBV5-6 and J is TRBJ2-7; 7 bases fit TRBD1. CDR3 size: 14 residues. The germline gives CDR1 SGHDT, CDR2 YYEEEE. Trimming removed 4 bases from V and 3 bases from J; junction bases left unmatched: 7. The CDR3 loop is CASSRQGTDYEQYF. CDR3 sequence (DNA): TGTGCCAGCAGCCGACAAGGGACAGACTACGAGCAGTACTTC.